The next 21 T cell receptor beta chains were all read from a single sample in a study of cytomegalovirus exposure and HLA in healthy donors. PCR employed 60 Vbeta and 13 Jbeta primers. Clones were read by immunoSEQ multiplex PCR, and TCRdb kept only the in-frame ones, dropping some. The sample gives more than 60,000 clones, nearly 80% of which show up once; 8% to 10% is in the top ten. Material: PBMCs. The receptors originated from a middle-aged woman in good health and CMV-seropositive.

The chain recombines TRBV7-9 with TRBJ1-2; D unresolved. The CDR3 contains 13 residues. The V gene's germline CDR1 is SEHNR and CDR2 FQNEAQ (reference sequence). Trimming took off 1 base at V and 8 bases at J, with 11 bases between the two ends. The CDR3, as DNA: TGTGCCAGCAGCTTAGGATCGTTTCGGGGCTACACCTTC. Translating gives CASSLGSFRGYTF.

The chain combines TRBV7-3 with TRBJ1-5; D call uncertain. Trimming took off 5 bases at V and 3 bases at J, with 8 bases between the two ends. The CDR3 totals 13 residues. CDR1 is SGHTA, CDR2 FQGTGA, per germline. The CDR3 DNA reads as TGTGCCAGCAGCCAATCAGACAATCAGCCCCAGCATTTT. The encoded protein is CASSQSDNQPQHF.

The chain uses TRBV13 and TRBJ2-3; the D gene is possibly TRBD1 (6 bases). The CDR3 consists of 14 residues. CDR1 is PRHDT and CDR2 is FYEKMQ in the germline V gene (reference sequence). The germline V and J ends were trimmed by 5 bases and 4 bases, with 13 bases remaining between them. Here the CDR3 reads CASSTRTESDTQYF. The DNA of the CDR3 is TGTGCCAGCAGCACCAGGACAGAGTCAGATACGCAGTATTTT.

The chain combines TRBV15 with TRBJ2-2, with D tentatively TRBD1 (6 bases). The CDR3 contains 15 residues. Between the trimmed V and J ends, which lost 3 bases and 1 base, there was a span of 9 bases. CDR1 is LNHNV, CDR2 YYDKDF, per germline (reference sequence). This chain's CDR3 is CATSRRTVNTGELFF. The DNA for the CDR3 is TGTGCCACCAGCAGGCGGACAGTGAACACCGGGGAGCTGTTTTTT.

The CDR3 sequence: CASYSGGEKLFF. DNA for the CDR3: TGTGCCAGTTACAGCGGGGGAGAAAAACTGTTTTTT. V gene TRBV19 combines with J gene TRBJ1-4; weak D call: TRBD1 (5 bases). Germline V gene sequence: CDR1 LNHDA, CDR2 SQIVND (reference sequence). Between the trimmed V and J ends, which lost 8 bases and 8 bases, there was a span of 12 bases. The CDR3 is 12 residues long.

This chain connects TRBV5-4 to TRBJ1-1, with D perhaps TRBD1 (5 bases). The CDR3 spans 12 residues. V gave up 4 bases and J gave up 8 bases, with 12 bases separating them. Germline CDR1 SGHNT, CDR2 YYREEE (reference sequence). In nucleotides, the CDR3 is TGTGCCAGCAGCCGACATGGGGGGGAAGCTTTCTTT. Translated: CASSRHGGEAFF.

The CDR3 region has the DNA TGTGCCAGCAGCTTGGACAGGGTCCGCGACACCATATATTTT. This gives the protein CASSLDRVRDTIYF. The chain combines TRBV5-6 with TRBJ1-3, with TRBD1 as a possible D gene (6 bases). Germline values: CDR1 SGHDT, CDR2 YYEEEE. V was shortened by 0 bases and J by 8 bases, with 12 bases between the two germline ends. The CDR3 loop spans 14 amino acids.

This sequence joins TRBV27 and TRBJ1-1; D remains ambiguous. The V end was cut by 4 bases, the J end by 2 bases, with 11 bases between. The CDR3 runs to 14 residues. Germline V gene lookup returns CDR1 MNHEY and CDR2 SMNVEV (reference sequence). The CDR3 DNA is TGTGCCAGCAGTTCGTCAGGATTTAACACTGAAGCTTTCTTT. Translation: CASSSSGFNTEAFF.

The J gene is TRBJ1-5, the V gene TRBV19; D call uncertain. CDR3 length: 15 amino acids. Germline CDR1 LNHDA, CDR2 SQIVND (reference sequence). Trimming removed 1 base at V and 2 bases at J, with 9 bases between. The CDR3 coding sequence is TGTGCCAGTAGTATAGGGCAGTATGGCAATCAGCCCCAGCATTTT. It is translated as CASSIGQYGNQPQHF.

This clone has a handful of counts. The genes are TRBV4-3 and TRBJ2-1; 12 positions agree with TRBD1. This CDR3 contains 16 residues. Germline V CDR1 and CDR2: LGHNA, YSLEER. J lost 7 bases, V lost 3 bases, and 7 bases had no gene match. DNA of the CDR3: TGCGCCAGCAGCCATTACGGGACAGGGGGCCGGAATGAGCAGTTCTTC. It codes for CASSHYGTGGRNEQFF.

The rearrangement uses TRBV5-1 and TRBJ2-7; 10 bases agree with TRBD1. The CDR3 contains 15 residues. V lost 0 bases, J lost 2 bases, and 2 bases stayed unmatched. Germline lookup yields CDR1 SGHRS and CDR2 YFSETQ. The CDR3 here is CASSLAGTGAYEQYF. CDR3 DNA sequence: TGCGCCAGCAGCTTGGCAGGGACAGGGGCCTACGAGCAGTACTTC.

The chain recombines TRBV5-1 with TRBJ2-3; 7 bases agree with TRBD1. V shed 0 bases and J 5 bases; nucleotides not matched to a gene: 9. Per germline, CDR1 SGHRS and CDR2 YFSETQ. This CDR3 region has 16 residues. The CDR3, as DNA: TGCGCCAGCAGCTTGGTCATAGGGGGCGCCGAAGATACGCAGTATTTT. It codes for CASSLVIGGAEDTQYF.

This chain joins TRBV30 and TRBJ2-2, with 7 bases fitting TRBD2. J was trimmed by 8 bases and V by 0 bases; bases with no gene match: 3. CDR1 and CDR2 (germline): GTSNPN, SVGIG (reference sequence). This CDR3 region has 13 residues. The CDR3 sequence is CAWSVQGGGELFF. In DNA form, the CDR3 reads TGTGCCTGGAGTGTCCAGGGAGGGGGGGAGCTGTTTTTT.

The V call is TRBV29-1, the J call TRBJ2-7; the D gene is possibly TRBD2 (6 bases). This CDR3 is 12 amino acids long. Germline-derived CDR1 and CDR2 are SQVTM and ANQGSEA. V lost 3 bases and J 7 bases, leaving 13 bases between the germline ends. DNA for the CDR3: TGCAGCGTTGATAGGGGAGGTGGAGAGCAGTACTTC. Its translation is CSVDRGGGEQYF.

The chain combines TRBV7-9 with TRBJ2-1; a weak D match, TRBD2 (5 bases). The CDR3 is 15 amino acids. V was trimmed by 1 base and J by 7 bases, leaving 14 bases between them. CDR1 and CDR2 from the germline V gene are SEHNR and FQNEAQ (reference sequence). CDR3 protein: CASSLVASLGNEQFF. CDR3 in DNA: TGTGCCAGCAGCTTAGTCGCTAGCCTGGGGAATGAGCAGTTCTTC.

The chain links TRBV27 to TRBJ1-2; possibly TRBD1 for D (6 bases). Trimming shortened V by 2 bases and J by 5 bases, and 12 bases separated the two germline ends. From germline, CDR1 is MNHEY and CDR2 SMNVEV (reference sequence). The length of the CDR3 is 14 residues. The chain's CDR3 is CASSLGGQTYGYTF. CDR3 nucleotides: TGTGCCAGCAGTTTAGGTGGACAGACTTATGGCTACACCTTC.

This clone was observed once. The V call is TRBV7-2, the J call TRBJ2-1; TRBD2 matches at 10 bases. Trimming removed 0 bases from V and 6 bases from J; junction bases left unmatched: 5. Germline V gene data show CDR1 as SGHTA and CDR2 as FQGNSA. This CDR3 has 16 amino acids. This chain's CDR3 is CASSLASGGARNEQFF. As DNA, the CDR3 is TGTGCCAGCAGCTTAGCGAGCGGGGGGGCGCGCAATGAGCAGTTCTTC.

This chain joins TRBV7-2 and TRBJ1-6, with 9 bases lining up with TRBD1. This CDR3 is built from 16 residues. CDR1 and CDR2 from the germline V gene are SGHTA and FQGNSA. J was trimmed by 5 bases and V by 2 bases; bases with no gene match: 4. CDR3 sequence reads: CASSLTGGWDNSPLHF. The DNA for the CDR3 is TGTGCCAGCAGCTTAACAGGGGGCTGGGATAATTCACCCCTCCACTTT.

The chain combines TRBV7-2 with TRBJ2-7; weak D call: TRBD2 (6 bases). The CDR3 runs to 16 residues. Deletions cut 4 bases from V and 0 bases from J, with 16 bases between. The germline V gene has CDR1 SGHTA and CDR2 FQGNSA. CDR3 in DNA: TGTGCCAGCAGCTCATCCTCTAGCGTGAGCTCCTACGAGCAGTACTTC. Residues: CASSSSSSVSSYEQYF.

This chain's CDR3 is CASSEIQGSQSNEKLFF. DNA of the CDR3: TGTGCCAGCAGTGAAATCCAGGGTAGTCAGAGTAATGAAAAACTGTTTTTT. This sequence joins TRBV25-1 and TRBJ1-4; a weak D match, TRBD1 (5 bases). V lost 2 bases and J lost 4, with 17 bases in between. Germline-derived CDR1 and CDR2 are MGHDK and SYGVNS. CDR3 length equals 17 residues.

This chain joins TRBV7-7 and TRBJ2-5, with D perhaps matching TRBD1 (6 bases). Trimming removed 5 bases from V and 6 bases from J, with 10 bases in between. CDR3 length: 12 amino acids. Germline V CDR1 and CDR2: SSHAT, FNYEAQ (reference sequence). CDR3 in amino acids: CASSQQGQTQYF. The CDR3 DNA reads TGTGCCAGCAGCCAACAGGGACAGACCCAGTACTTC.